The subject of this entry is one T cell receptor (beta chain). The target antigen is unknown. The data were taken from a study of cytotoxic CD8 clonotypes in ibrutinib-treated CLL. Study information: The average sample held about 260,000 productive templates and more than 80,000 productive rearrangements. Study results and caveats: Public clonotypes were seen rarely and were contracted or stable on treatment.

TCRdb keeps only in-frame clones here, not all; method: immunoSEQ multiplex PCR. The data contain 150,000 to 200,000 clones, 88% of them singletons. CDR1 and CDR2 from the germline V gene are SGHDN and FVKESK. The CDR3 totals 12 residues. Trimming removed 3 bases at V and 2 bases at J, with 3 bases between. Material: PBMCs, obtained at disease progression, from a patient treated with ibrutinib. The chain recombines TRBV14 with TRBJ2-3; D is uncertain. The receptor was derived from a human donor with chronic lymphocytic leukemia. CDR3 region: CASSQYTDTQYF. The CDR3 nucleotides are TGTGCCAGCAGCCAGTACACAGATACGCAGTATTTT. Together with reference TRBV14 and TRBJ2-3, the CDR3 gives the full variable domain: EAGVTQFPSHSVIEKGQTVTLRCDPISGHDNLYWYRRVMGKEIKFLLHFVKESKQDESGMPNNRFLAERTGGTYSTLKVQPAELEDSGVYFCASSQYTDTQYFGPGTRLTVL.